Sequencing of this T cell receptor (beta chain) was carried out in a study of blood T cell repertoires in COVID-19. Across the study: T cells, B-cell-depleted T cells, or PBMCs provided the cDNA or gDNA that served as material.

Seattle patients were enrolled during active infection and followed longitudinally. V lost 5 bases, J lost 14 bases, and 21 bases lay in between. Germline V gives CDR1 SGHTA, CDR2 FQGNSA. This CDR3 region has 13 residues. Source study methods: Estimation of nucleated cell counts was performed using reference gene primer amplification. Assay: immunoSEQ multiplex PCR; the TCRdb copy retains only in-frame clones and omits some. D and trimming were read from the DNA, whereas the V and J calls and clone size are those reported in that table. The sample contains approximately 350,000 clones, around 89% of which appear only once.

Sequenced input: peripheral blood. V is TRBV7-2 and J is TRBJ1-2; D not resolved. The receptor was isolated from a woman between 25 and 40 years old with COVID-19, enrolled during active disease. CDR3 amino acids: CASSTGEGRQGTF. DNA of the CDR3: TGTGCCAGCAGCACCGGGGAAGGCAGACAAGGTACCTTC. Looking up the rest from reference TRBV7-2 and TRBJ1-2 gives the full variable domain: GAGVSQSPSNKVTEKGKDVELRCDPISGHTALYWYRQSLGQGLEFLIYFQGNSAPDKSGLPSDRFSAERTGGSVSTLTIQRTQQEDSAVYLCASSTGEGRQGTFGSGTRLTVV.